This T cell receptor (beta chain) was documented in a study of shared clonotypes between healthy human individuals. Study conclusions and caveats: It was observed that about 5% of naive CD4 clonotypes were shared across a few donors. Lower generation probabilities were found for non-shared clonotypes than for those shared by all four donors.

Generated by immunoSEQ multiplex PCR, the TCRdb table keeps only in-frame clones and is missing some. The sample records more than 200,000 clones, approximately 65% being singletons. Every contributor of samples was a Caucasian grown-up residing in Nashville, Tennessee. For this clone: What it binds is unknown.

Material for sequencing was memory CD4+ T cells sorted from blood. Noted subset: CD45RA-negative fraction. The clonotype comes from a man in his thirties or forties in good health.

CDR3 in DNA: TGTGCCAGCAGCTTAGGAGGGCTAGCCGGTACGCAGTATTTT. It codes for CASSLGGLAGTQYF. This chain joins TRBV7-2 and TRBJ2-3; D might be TRBD2 (5 bases). The CDR3 consists of 14 residues. CDR1 is SGHTA and CDR2 is FQGNSA in the germline V gene. V was trimmed by 1 base and J by 8 bases, leaving 13 bases between them.